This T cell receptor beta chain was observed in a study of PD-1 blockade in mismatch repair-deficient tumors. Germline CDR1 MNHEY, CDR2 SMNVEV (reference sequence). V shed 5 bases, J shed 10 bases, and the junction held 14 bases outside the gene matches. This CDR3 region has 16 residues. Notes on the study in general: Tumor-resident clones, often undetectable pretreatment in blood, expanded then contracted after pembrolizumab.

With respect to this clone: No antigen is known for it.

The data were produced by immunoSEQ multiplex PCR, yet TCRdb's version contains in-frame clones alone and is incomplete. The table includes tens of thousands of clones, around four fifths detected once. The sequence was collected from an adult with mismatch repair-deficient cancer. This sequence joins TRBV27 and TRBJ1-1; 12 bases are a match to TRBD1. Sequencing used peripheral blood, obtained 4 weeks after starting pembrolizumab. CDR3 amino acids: CASSLNRDRGPPGAFF. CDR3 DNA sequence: TGTGCCAGCAGTCTGAACCGGGACAGGGGGCCCCCCGGAGCTTTCTTT.